The 18 T cell receptor beta chains reported below all come from one sample, sequenced in a study of blood T cell repertoires in COVID-19. Repertoires were generated with immunoSEQ multiplex PCR, while TCRdb's copy carries only in-frame clones and drops some. Of tens of thousands of clones listed, about 90% were seen once; the top ten hold about 1.2%. The sample consisted of peripheral blood. The receptors originated from a human donor in a cohort sampled during active COVID-19.

The CDR3 DNA reads TGTGCCAGCAGCTCCCCAGCGGAGGGGTCCTACGAGCAGTACTTC. This sequence encodes CASSSPAEGSYEQYF. The J gene is TRBJ2-7, the V gene TRBV28; possible D gene TRBD2, 6 bases. V was pared by 6 bases and J by 1 base, with 16 bases between. The CDR3 loop spans 15 amino acids. Per the germline V gene, CDR1 is MDHEN and CDR2 is SYDVKM.

This clone has only a few counts. The genes are TRBV28 and TRBJ1-2; 8 bases agree with TRBD1. The CDR3 consists of 14 residues. V lost 6 bases, J lost 1 base, and 4 bases stayed unmatched. Germline CDR1 MDHEN, CDR2 SYDVKM. CDR3 protein: CASSQGAGNYGYTF. The CDR3 bases are TGTGCCAGCAGCCAGGGGGCCGGTAACTATGGCTACACCTTC.

This clone was counted between two and nine times. The chain employs TRBV28 and TRBJ2-3, with TRBD2 matching over 11 bases. There are 16 residues in the CDR3. Germline values: CDR1 MDHEN, CDR2 SYDVKM. V trimming: 8 bases; J trimming: 5 bases; junction bases outside the gene matches: 12. The CDR3 DNA follows: TGTGCCAGCGGATCGGGGAATAGCGGGAGGGTAGATACGCAGTATTTT. This encodes CASGSGNSGRVDTQYF.

The rearrangement joins TRBV20-1 to TRBJ1-5; no clear D gene. This CDR3 is built from 11 residues. The V end lost 6 bases, the J end lost 6 bases, and 9 bases lay between the germline ends. Germline-derived CDR1 and CDR2 are DFQATT and SNEGSKA (reference sequence). The CDR3 sequence: CSAKGGQPQHF. CDR3 DNA sequence: TGCAGTGCAAAAGGAGGTCAGCCCCAGCATTTT.

Comments on this clone: The germline gene is not matched at one end of the junction; a read error may be the cause. The chain links TRBV28 to TRBJ1-2; TRBD1 matches at 9 bases. The CDR3 runs 13 residues. The germline V gene encodes CDR1 MDHEN and CDR2 SYDVKM. The CDR3 region is CASTGGLDRGSDF. For the CDR3, the DNA is TGTGCCAGCACCGGGGGCCTAGACAGGGGGTCAGACTTC.

The chain has TRBV15 and TRBJ1-1; TRBD1 agrees at 10 bases. This CDR3 contains 17 residues. J was trimmed by 3 bases and V by 5 bases; bases with no gene match: 12. Germline V gene data show CDR1 as LNHNV and CDR2 as YYDKDF (reference sequence). The DNA for the CDR3 is TGTGCCACCAGCGGCGTCCCGGGACAGGGGAAGGACACTGAAGCTTTCTTT. Amino acids: CATSGVPGQGKDTEAFF.

V gene TRBV28 combines with J gene TRBJ1-5; tentatively, D is TRBD1 (5 bases). With 2 bases removed from V and 0 bases from J, the gap between germline ends came to 11 bases. Germline assignment: CDR1 MDHEN and CDR2 SYDVKM. The CDR3 totals 16 residues. The CDR3 here is CASSLAFDSSNQPQHF. CDR3 sequence (DNA): TGTGCCAGCAGTTTAGCCTTTGACAGTAGCAATCAGCCCCAGCATTTT.

The chain employs TRBV27 and TRBJ2-2; 7 bases match TRBD2. The CDR3 length is 16 residues. V was clipped by 5 bases and J by 0 bases; unmatched bases: 6. Looked up from germline, CDR1 is MNHEY and CDR2 is SMNVEV (reference sequence). CDR3 protein: CASSLERGTNTGELFF. The CDR3 DNA follows: TGTGCCAGCAGTCTGGAGCGGGGTACGAACACCGGGGAGCTGTTTTTT.

The chain uses TRBV18 and TRBJ2-3; the D gene is possibly TRBD2 (5 bases). Trimming stripped 4 bases from V and 4 bases from J, with 15 bases between. Germline V lookup: CDR1 KGHSH, CDR2 LQKENI. There are 15 residues in the CDR3. This chain's CDR3 is CASSRASPQADTQYF. CDR3 DNA sequence: TGTGCCAGCTCACGGGCTAGCCCTCAAGCAGATACGCAGTATTTT. The variable domain in full, with the rest retrieved from reference TRBV18 and TRBJ2-3, is NAGVMQNPRHLVRRRGQEARLRCSPMKGHSHVYWYRQLPEEGLKFMVYLQKENIIDESGMPKERFSAEFPKEGPSILRIQQVVRGDSAAYFCASSRASPQADTQYFGPGTRLTVL.

CDR3 DNA: TGTGCCAGCAGTACCACTAGCGGGAGAGGATTGGTTGTGACCCAGTACTTC. It translates to CASSTTSGRGLVVTQYF. This sequence joins TRBV27 and TRBJ2-5, with TRBD2 matching 11 bases. The CDR3 is 17 amino acids. Germline loops: CDR1 MNHEY, CDR2 SMNVEV (reference sequence). The trim removed 5 bases at V and 7 bases at J, leaving 15 bases unmatched.

The chain joins TRBV12-3 or TRBV12-4 to TRBJ2-5, with D possibly being TRBD2 (6 bases). With 5 bases removed from V and 5 bases from J, the gap between germline ends came to 6 bases. The CDR3 length is 11 residues. In nucleotides, the CDR3 is TGTGCCAGCAGTGGGGGGGAGACCCAGTACTTC. Translated: CASSGGETQYF.

The V gene is TRBV10-3, the J gene TRBJ2-3, with a weak D call TRBD2 (5 bases). Germline V lookup: CDR1 ENHRY, CDR2 SYGVKD. This CDR3 is built from 15 residues. The V end was cut by 7 bases, the J end by 2 bases, with 16 bases between. The CDR3 coding sequence is TGTGCCATCAATAGCCGTCTAGCTTACACAGATACGCAGTATTTT. Translating gives CAINSRLAYTDTQYF.

The chain joins TRBV3-1 (or the pseudogene TRBV3-2) to TRBJ1-4, with D unresolved. Germline V lookup: CDR1 LGHDT, CDR2 YNNKEL (reference sequence). This CDR3 has 14 amino acids. V was pared by 0 bases and J by 5 bases, with 7 bases between. CDR3 nucleotides: TGTGCCAGCAGCCAAGATTGGGCGAATGAAAAACTGTTTTTT. Translated: CASSQDWANEKLFF.

The chain uses TRBV6-2 or TRBV6-3 and TRBJ2-3; 7 bases agree with TRBD1. Germline-derived CDR1 and CDR2 are MNHEY and SVGEGT. V was pared by 3 bases and J by 3 bases, with 6 bases of the junction left unmatched. CDR3 length: 15 residues. The CDR3 protein is CASSYGQARTDTQYF. For the CDR3, the DNA is TGTGCCAGCAGTTATGGACAGGCAAGAACAGATACGCAGTATTTT.

The V gene is TRBV10-3, the J gene TRBJ2-7; D perhaps matches TRBD2 (5 bases). V gave up 4 bases and J gave up 1 base, with 14 bases separating them. There are 15 residues in the CDR3. CDR1 ENHRY and CDR2 SYGVKD come from the germline V gene. The CDR3 reads CAISGTGDLSYEQYF. The CDR3 coding sequence is TGTGCCATCAGTGGGACTGGGGATTTATCCTACGAGCAGTACTTC.

This rearrangement joins TRBV18 to TRBJ2-7, with D possibly being TRBD1 (6 bases). The CDR3 covers 14 residues. Germline V CDR1 and CDR2: KGHSH, LQKENI. The germline V and J ends were trimmed by 6 bases and 6 bases, with 18 bases remaining between them. The CDR3 region is CASSPGQQYSEQYF. CDR3 sequence (DNA): TGTGCCAGCTCCCCGGGACAACAATACTCCGAGCAGTACTTC.

The gene calls are TRBV30 and TRBJ2-1; TRBD2 matches 7 bases. This CDR3 has 13 amino acids. V lost 3 bases to trimming and J lost 7 bases; unmatched junction nucleotides: 6. From germline, CDR1 is GTSNPN and CDR2 SVGIG (reference sequence). The DNA for the CDR3 is TGTGCCTGGAGCCCCTGGGGGGGAAATGAGCAGTTCTTC. This sequence encodes CAWSPWGGNEQFF.

The chain recombines TRBV27 with TRBJ1-6; D is unresolved. The germline V and J ends were trimmed by 6 bases and 5 bases, with 17 bases remaining between them. This CDR3 spans 16 amino acids. CDR1 MNHEY and CDR2 SMNVEV come from the germline V gene (reference sequence). CDR3 in DNA: TGTGCCAGCAGAATAAGTCTATCCTCTAATAATTCACCCCTCCACTTT. Translated, it gives CASRISLSSNNSPLHF.